This T cell receptor (beta chain) was sequenced in a study of cytomegalovirus exposure and HLA in healthy donors. On this clone: Its specificity is not known.

Whole-study results and caveats: Subsequent analysis revealed that first-cohort TCR clusters tended to co-occur in the roughly 120 validation repertoires. Researchers catalogued roughly 150 TCR beta chains as cytomegalovirus-associated.

CDR1 and CDR2 (germline): SGHTS, YDEGEE. This CDR3 is 14 amino acids long. V lost 2 bases and J 5 bases, leaving 10 bases between the germline ends. The assay was immunoSEQ multiplex PCR, and TCRdb's table has in-frame clones only and misses some. This table holds some 98,000 clones, roughly nine tenths found once. Source material: PBMCs. The TCR sequence derives from a woman aged 25 to 39 in good health and CMV-seronegative. The chain couples TRBV5-8 to TRBJ1-4; the D is unclear. CDR3 in amino acids: CASSFGIRNEKLFF. Here the CDR3 DNA reads TGTGCCAGCAGCTTCGGGATCCGAAATGAAAAACTGTTTTTT.